These T cell receptor beta chains were read from a single sample in a study of blood T cell repertoires in COVID-19. Profiling relied on immunoSEQ multiplex PCR, and the TCRdb table lists in-frame clones only, not all of them. In the table there are about 250,000 clones, around 81% of which are singletons. The sample comprised peripheral blood. These receptor sequences come from a man aged 50 to 59 with active or convalescent COVID-19. The CDR3 runs from the conserved cysteine through the conserved F or W.

V gene	J gene	CDR3 protein
TRBV28	TRBJ2-5	CASSSIQNQETQYF
TRBV3-1/TRBV3-2	TRBJ2-7	CASSRVWGGNSYEQYF
TRBV10-3	TRBJ1-5	CAISGGGSNQPQHF
TRBV5-1	TRBJ2-1	CASSLVGQGANNEQFF
TRBV7-6	TRBJ1-1	CASSLGQNTEAFF
TRBV25-1	TRBJ2-2	CASSLDRTGELFF
TRBV5-1	TRBJ2-7	CASSPPYRGNYEQYF
TRBV7-9	TRBJ2-1	CASSFWPDSIDEQFF
TRBV6-2/TRBV6-3	TRBJ1-2	CASSYNEETNYGYTF
TRBV11-3	TRBJ1-5	CASSLGVIPYNQPQHF
TRBV19	TRBJ1-6	CASSMLSQGGNSPLHF
TRBV23-1	TRBJ1-6	CASSPTQGSSYNSPLHF
TRBV21-1	TRBJ2-5	CASSKRGSQETQYF
TRBV5-1	TRBJ2-7	CASSKNPGQGLGEQYF
TRBV2	TRBJ2-2	CASTAEGRTGELFF
TRBV19	TRBJ2-7	CASSGQTGQVYEQYF
TRBV29-1	TRBJ2-7	CSVGKDGPYEQYF